This entry features one T cell receptor beta chain sequence. From germline, CDR1 is LNHDA and CDR2 SQIVND (reference sequence). V was pared by 8 bases and J by 6 bases, with 1 base of the junction left unmatched. The CDR3 sequence is 12 residues long. Authors' methods: Amplified reference gene primers provided the basis for estimating nucleated cell counts. Produced via immunoSEQ multiplex PCR; TCRdb's table is partial and in-frame only. V and J calls and clone size are given by that table; D and trimming were obtained from the DNA. Here the sample spans some 490,000 clones, approximately 91% being singletons. Across 24 US areas, participants ranged in age from roughly 18 to 89 years. Cohort 3 recovery required two negative PCRs, clearance, or symptom resolution. The data are from a study of blood T cell repertoires in COVID-19. Whole-study context: Acute-phase and convalescent COVID-19 samples originated in the United States, Italy and Spain.

Sequencing was performed on PBMCs or T cells enriched from blood (not recorded which). The chain uses TRBV19 and TRBJ2-1; TRBD2 matches 10 bases. This clonotype was obtained from a woman aged 60 to 75 who had recovered from COVID-19. In DNA form, the CDR3 reads TGTGCCAGTCAGCGGGGGGGCAATGAGCAGTTCTTC. Amino acid sequence: CASQRGGNEQFF. The entire variable domain, with the rest obtained from reference TRBV19 and TRBJ2-1, is as follows: DGGITQSPKYLFRKEGQNVTLSCEQNLNHDAMYWYRQDPGQGLRLIYYSQIVNDFQKGDIAEGYSVSREKKESFPLTVTSAQKNPTAFYLCASQRGGNEQFFGPGTRLTVL.